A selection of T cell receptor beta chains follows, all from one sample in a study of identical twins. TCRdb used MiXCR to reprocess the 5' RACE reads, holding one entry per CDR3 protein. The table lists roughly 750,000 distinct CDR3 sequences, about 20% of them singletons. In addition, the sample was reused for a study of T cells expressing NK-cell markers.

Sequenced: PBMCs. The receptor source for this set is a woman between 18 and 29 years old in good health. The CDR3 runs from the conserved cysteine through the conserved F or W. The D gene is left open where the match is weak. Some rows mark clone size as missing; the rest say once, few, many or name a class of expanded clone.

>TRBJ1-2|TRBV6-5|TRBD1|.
TGTGCCAGCAGAGAACAGGGGTTAGGCTACACCTTC
CASREQGLGYTF
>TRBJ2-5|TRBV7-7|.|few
TGTGCTAGCAGCTTAGCCGTGGGGGGCGGGGAGACCCAGTACTTC
CASSLAVGGGETQYF
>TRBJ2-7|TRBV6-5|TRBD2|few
TGTGCCAGCAGTTACGTACTAGCGGGGAGCTCCTACGAGCAGTACTTC
CASSYVLAGSSYEQYF
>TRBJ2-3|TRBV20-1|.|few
TGCAGTGTTTCGACTCCAACAGATACGCAGTATTTT
CSVSTPTDTQYF
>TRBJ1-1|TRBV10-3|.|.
TGTGCCATCAGCCCCACACCGAACACTGAAGCTTTCTTT
CAISPTPNTEAFF
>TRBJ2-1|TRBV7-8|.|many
TGTGCCAGCAGCCTGAGTATTAGCTCCTACAATGAGCAGTTCTTC
CASSLSISSYNEQFF
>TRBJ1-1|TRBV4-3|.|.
TGCGCCAGCAGCCAAGATATTGGGCCAGGCTATTACACTGAAGCTTTCTTT
CASSQDIGPGYYTEAFF
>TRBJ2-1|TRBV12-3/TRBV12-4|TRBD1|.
TGTGCCAGCAGGGACAGGGGAGGGAATGAGCAGTTCTTC
CASRDRGGNEQFF
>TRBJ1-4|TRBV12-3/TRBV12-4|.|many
TGTGCCAGCAGTTTGGATGAAAAACTGTTTTTT
CASSLDEKLFF
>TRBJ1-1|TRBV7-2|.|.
TGTGCCAGCAGCTCCCATAGCTCTGAAGCTTTCTTT
CASSSHSSEAFF
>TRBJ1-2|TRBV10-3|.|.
TGTGCCATCAGTGCCGGGACAACTAACTATGGCTACACCTTC
CAISAGTTNYGYTF